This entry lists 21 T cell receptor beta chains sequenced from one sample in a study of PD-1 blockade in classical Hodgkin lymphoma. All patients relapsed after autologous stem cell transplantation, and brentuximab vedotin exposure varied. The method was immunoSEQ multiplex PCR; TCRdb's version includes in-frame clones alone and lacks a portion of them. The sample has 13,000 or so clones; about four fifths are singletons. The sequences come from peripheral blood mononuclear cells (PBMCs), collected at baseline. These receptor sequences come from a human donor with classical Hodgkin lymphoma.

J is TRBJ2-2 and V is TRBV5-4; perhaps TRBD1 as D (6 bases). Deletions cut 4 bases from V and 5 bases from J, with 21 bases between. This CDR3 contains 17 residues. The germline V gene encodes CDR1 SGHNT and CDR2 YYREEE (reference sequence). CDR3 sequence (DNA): TGTGCCAGCAGCCTCATGACAGGCCGATGGGGGACCGGGGAGCTGTTTTTT. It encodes CASSLMTGRWGTGELFF.

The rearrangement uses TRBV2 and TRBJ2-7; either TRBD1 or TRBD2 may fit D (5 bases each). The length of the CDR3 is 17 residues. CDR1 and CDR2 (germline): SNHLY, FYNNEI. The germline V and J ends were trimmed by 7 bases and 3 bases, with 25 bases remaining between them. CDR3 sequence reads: CASTDLGAGAEGYEQYF. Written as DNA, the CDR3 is TGTGCCAGCACCGATCTAGGGGCCGGGGCAGAGGGCTACGAGCAGTACTTC.

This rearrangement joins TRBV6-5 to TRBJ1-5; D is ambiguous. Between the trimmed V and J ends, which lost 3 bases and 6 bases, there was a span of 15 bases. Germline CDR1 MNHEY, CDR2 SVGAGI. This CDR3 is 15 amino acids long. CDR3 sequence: CASSYSRRFGQPQHF. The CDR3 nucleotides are TGTGCCAGCAGTTATTCCCGCAGGTTCGGTCAGCCCCAGCATTTT.

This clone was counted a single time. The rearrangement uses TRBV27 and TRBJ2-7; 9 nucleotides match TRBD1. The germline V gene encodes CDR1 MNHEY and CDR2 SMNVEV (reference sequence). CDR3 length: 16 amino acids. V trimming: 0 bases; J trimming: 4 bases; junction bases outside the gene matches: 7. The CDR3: CASSLSAGTGLYEQYF. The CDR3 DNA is TGTGCCAGCAGTTTATCCGCCGGGACAGGGCTGTACGAGCAGTACTTC.

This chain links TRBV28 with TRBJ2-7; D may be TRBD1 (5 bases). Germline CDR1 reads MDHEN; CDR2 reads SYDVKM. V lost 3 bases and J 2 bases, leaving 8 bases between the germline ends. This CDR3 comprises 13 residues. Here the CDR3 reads CASSFGATYEQYF. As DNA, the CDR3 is TGTGCCAGCAGTTTTGGGGCGACCTACGAGCAGTACTTC.

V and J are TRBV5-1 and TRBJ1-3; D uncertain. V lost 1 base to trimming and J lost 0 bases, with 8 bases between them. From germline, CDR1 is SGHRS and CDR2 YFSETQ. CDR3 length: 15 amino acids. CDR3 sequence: CASSLIESSGNTIYF. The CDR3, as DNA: TGCGCCAGCAGCTTGATAGAATCCTCTGGAAACACCATATATTTT. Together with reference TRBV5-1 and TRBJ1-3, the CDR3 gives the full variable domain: KAGVTQTPRYLIKTRGQQVTLSCSPISGHRSVSWYQQTPGQGLQFLFEYFSETQRNKGNFPGRFSGRQFSNSRSEMNVSTLELGDSALYLCASSLIESSGNTIYFGEGSWLTVV.

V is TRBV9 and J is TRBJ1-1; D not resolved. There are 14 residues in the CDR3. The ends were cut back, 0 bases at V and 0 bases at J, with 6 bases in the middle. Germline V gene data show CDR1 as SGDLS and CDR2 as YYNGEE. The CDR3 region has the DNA TGTGCCAGCAGCGTAGAGGGCCTGAACACTGAAGCTTTCTTT. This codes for CASSVEGLNTEAFF. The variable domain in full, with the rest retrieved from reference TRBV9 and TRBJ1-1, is DSGVTQTPKHLITATGQRVTLRCSPRSGDLSVYWYQQSLDQGLQFLIQYYNGEERAKGNILERFSAQQFPDLHSELNLSSLELGDSALYFCASSVEGLNTEAFFGQGTRLTVV.

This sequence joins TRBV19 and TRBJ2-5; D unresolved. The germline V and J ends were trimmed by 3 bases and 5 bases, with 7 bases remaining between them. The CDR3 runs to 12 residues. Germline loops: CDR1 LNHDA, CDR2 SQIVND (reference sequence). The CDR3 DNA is TGTGCCAGTAGTATGGAGTGGGAGACCCAGTACTTC. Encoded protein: CASSMEWETQYF.

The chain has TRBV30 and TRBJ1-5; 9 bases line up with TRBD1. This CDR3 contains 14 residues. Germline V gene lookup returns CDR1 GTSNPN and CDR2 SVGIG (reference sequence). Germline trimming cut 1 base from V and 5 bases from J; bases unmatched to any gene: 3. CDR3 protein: CAWSDRGRDQPQHF. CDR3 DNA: TGTGCCTGGAGTGACAGGGGGCGGGATCAGCCCCAGCATTTT.

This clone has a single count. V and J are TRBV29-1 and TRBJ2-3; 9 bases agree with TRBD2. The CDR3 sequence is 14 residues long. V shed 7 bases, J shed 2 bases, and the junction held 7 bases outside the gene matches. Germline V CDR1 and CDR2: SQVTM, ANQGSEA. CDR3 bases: TGCAGCGCATTGACTAGCGGCCTCACAGATACGCAGTATTTT. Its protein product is CSALTSGLTDTQYF.

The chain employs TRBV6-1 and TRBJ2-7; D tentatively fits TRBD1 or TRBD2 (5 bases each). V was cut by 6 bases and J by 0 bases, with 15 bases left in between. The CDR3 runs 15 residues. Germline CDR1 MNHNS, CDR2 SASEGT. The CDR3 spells CASRVQDTSSYEQYF. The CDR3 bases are TGTGCCAGCAGGGTACAGGACACTAGCTCCTACGAGCAGTACTTC.

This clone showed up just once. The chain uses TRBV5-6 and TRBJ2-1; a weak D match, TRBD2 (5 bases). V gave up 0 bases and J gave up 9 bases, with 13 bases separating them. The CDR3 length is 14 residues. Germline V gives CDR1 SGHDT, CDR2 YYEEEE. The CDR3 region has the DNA TGTGCCAGCAGCTTGGGGGATAAAGGGAGTGAGCAGTTCTTC. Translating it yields CASSLGDKGSEQFF. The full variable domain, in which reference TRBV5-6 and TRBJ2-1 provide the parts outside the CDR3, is DAGVTQSPTHLIKTRGQQVTLRCSPKSGHDTVSWYQQALGQGPQFIFQYYEEEERQRGNFPDRFSGHQFPNYSSELNVNALLLGDSALYLCASSLGDKGSEQFFGPGTRLTVL.

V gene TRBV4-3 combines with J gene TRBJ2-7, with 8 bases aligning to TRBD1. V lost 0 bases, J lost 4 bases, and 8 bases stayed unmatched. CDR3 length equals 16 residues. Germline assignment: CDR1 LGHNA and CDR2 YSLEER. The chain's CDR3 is CASSQEQGDHSYEQYF. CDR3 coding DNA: TGCGCCAGCAGCCAAGAACAGGGGGACCATTCTTACGAGCAGTACTTC.

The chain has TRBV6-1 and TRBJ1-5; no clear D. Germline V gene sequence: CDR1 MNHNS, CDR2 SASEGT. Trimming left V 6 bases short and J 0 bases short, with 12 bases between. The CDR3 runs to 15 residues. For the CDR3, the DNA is TGTGCCAGCAGCGGGCCGACGGGTAGCAATCAGCCCCAGCATTTT. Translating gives CASSGPTGSNQPQHF.

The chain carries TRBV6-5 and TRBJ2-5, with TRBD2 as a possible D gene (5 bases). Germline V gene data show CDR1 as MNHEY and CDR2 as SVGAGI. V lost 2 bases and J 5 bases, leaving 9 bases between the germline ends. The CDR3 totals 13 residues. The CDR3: CASSYQEEETQYF. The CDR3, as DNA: TGTGCCAGCAGTTACCAGGAGGAGGAGACCCAGTACTTC.

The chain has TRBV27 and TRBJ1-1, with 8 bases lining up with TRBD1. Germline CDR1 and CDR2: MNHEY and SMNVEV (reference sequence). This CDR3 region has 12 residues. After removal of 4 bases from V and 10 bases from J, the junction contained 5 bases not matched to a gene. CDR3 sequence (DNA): TGTGCCAGCAGTTACGGACAGGGCCCAGCTTTCTTT. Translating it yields CASSYGQGPAFF.

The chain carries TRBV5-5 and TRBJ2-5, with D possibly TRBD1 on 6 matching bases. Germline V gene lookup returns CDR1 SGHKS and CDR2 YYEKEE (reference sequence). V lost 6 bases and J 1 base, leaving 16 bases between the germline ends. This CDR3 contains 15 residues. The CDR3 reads CASTPGASTQETQYF. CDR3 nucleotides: TGTGCCAGCACCCCAGGGGCCAGCACCCAAGAGACCCAGTACTTC.

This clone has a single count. The CDR3 protein is CASSAVPWDGYTF. For the CDR3, the DNA is TGTGCCAGCAGCGCGGTCCCGTGGGATGGCTACACCTTC. This rearrangement joins TRBV9 to TRBJ1-2; D unresolved. The CDR3 runs 13 residues. Germline V lookup: CDR1 SGDLS, CDR2 YYNGEE. V lost 3 bases, J lost 6 bases, and 12 bases lay in between.

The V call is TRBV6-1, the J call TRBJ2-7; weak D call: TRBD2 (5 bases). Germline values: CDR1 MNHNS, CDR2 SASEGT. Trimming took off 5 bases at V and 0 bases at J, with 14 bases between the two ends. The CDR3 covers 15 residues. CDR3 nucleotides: TGTGCCAGCAGTCCTGCGCCGGGGTCCTCCTACGAGCAGTACTTC. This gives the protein CASSPAPGSSYEQYF.

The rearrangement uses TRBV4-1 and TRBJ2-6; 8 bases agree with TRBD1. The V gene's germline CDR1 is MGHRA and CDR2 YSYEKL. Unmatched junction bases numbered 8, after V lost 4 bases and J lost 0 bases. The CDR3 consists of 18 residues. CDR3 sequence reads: CASSLEAGGLSGANVLTF. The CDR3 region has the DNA TGCGCCAGCAGCCTGGAGGCAGGGGGCCTCTCTGGGGCCAACGTCCTGACTTTC.

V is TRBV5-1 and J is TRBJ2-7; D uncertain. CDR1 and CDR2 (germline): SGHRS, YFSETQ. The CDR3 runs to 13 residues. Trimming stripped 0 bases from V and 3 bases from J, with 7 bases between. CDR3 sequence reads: CASSLGSVYEQYF. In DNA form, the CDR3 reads TGCGCCAGCAGCTTGGGCTCGGTCTACGAGCAGTACTTC.